The present entry profiles one T cell receptor (beta chain) with its context. Its antigen is currently unknown. The naive CD8 subset, CD45RO-negative cells positively selected for CCR7, excluded terminally differentiated effector memory CD45RA+ cells. Using immunoSEQ multiplex PCR, the repertoire was profiled, and TCRdb retains in-frame clones only, with some absent. The sample lists roughly 2 million clones, roughly 94% occurring once. The data are from a study of shared clonotypes between healthy human individuals. Findings and limits, study-wide: The study found about 5% of naive CD4 clonotypes shared across several donors. Only a few donors were included, so the genetic and exposure-history diversity represented was limited.

The CDR3 loop spans 15 amino acids. Trimming stripped 10 bases from V and 4 bases from J, with 19 bases between. Germline lookup yields CDR1 ENHRY and CDR2 SYGVKD. The sequenced material came from naive CD8+ T cells sorted from blood. V usage is TRBV10-3 and J usage is TRBJ2-2; D is perhaps TRBD2 (6 bases). The receptor's source is a man between 18 and 29 years old in good health. The CDR3 sequence: CATREEGSGTGELFF. For the CDR3, the DNA is TGTGCCACCCGTGAGGAGGGTAGCGGCACCGGGGAGCTGTTTTTT.